Shown below are 3 T cell receptor beta chains from a single sample sequenced in a study of blood T cell repertoires in COVID-19 (dated by TCRdb to the early 2020s). Libraries were made using the immunoSEQ multiplex PCR assay. TCRdb took over this immuneACCESS table, retaining in-frame rearrangements with V and J assigned. Such tables are incomplete; in checked studies, under half of the missing clones stem from an unresolved V gene, and the remainder is unexplained. The sample includes about 320,000 clones, with around 90% observed a single time. Approximately 5.2% of the sample goes to the ten largest clones. Material for sequencing was PBMCs or T cells enriched from blood (not recorded which). Receptors were obtained from a woman aged 25 to 39 who had recovered from COVID-19.

The chain couples TRBV30 to TRBJ1-3; possible D gene TRBD1, 6 bases. The germline CDR1 and CDR2 sequences are GTSNPN and SVGIG (reference sequence). V shed 4 bases and J shed 0 bases, with 10 bases lying between them. CDR3 size: 14 residues. The CDR3 sequence: CAWTQGLSGNTIYF. In nucleotides, the CDR3 is TGTGCCTGGACCCAGGGGCTCTCTGGAAACACCATATATTTT.

In the case of this clone: The sample contains more than one DNA sequence encoding this CDR3. The DNA of the CDR3 is TGTGCCAGTAGTACGGGGCAGGGGAATGAGCAGTTCTTC. It translates to CASSTGQGNEQFF. V usage is TRBV19 and J usage is TRBJ2-1; possibly TRBD1 for D (6 bases). The CDR3 spans 13 residues. Trimming removed 4 bases at V and 7 bases at J, with 11 bases between. The V gene's germline CDR1 is LNHDA and CDR2 SQIVND (reference sequence).

The rearrangement joins TRBV5-1 to TRBJ1-4; D perhaps matches TRBD1 (6 bases). V lost 4 bases and J 4 bases, leaving 14 bases between the germline ends. Germline lookup yields CDR1 SGHRS and CDR2 YFSETQ. CDR3 length equals 15 residues. DNA of the CDR3: TGCGCCAGCAGCAGTACAGGGAGGGATAATGAAAAACTGTTTTTT. It encodes CASSSTGRDNEKLFF. Full variable domain (outside the CDR3, taken from reference TRBV5-1 and TRBJ1-4): KAGVTQTPRYLIKTRGQQVTLSCSPISGHRSVSWYQQTPGQGLQFLFEYFSETQRNKGNFPGRFSGRQFSNSRSEMNVSTLELGDSALYLCASSSTGRDNEKLFFGSGTQLSVL.